This TCR beta chain was retrieved from a study of spatial heterogeneity in lung cancer. Time point denoted: sample taken at primary tumor resection. Researchers sequenced whole RNA taken from tumor, nontumor lung or frozen PBMC without sorting. Individual TCR cDNA molecules each bore their own unique molecular identifier. MiXCR was run by TCRdb on the 5' RACE reads, yielding one entry per CDR3 protein. The repertoire holds fewer than 20,000 distinct CDR3 sequences, with roughly a fifth as singletons. The sequencing here drew on PBMCs, taken at surgery. The sequence derives from a male donor with early-stage non-small cell lung cancer.

In nucleotides, the CDR3 is TGTGCCAGCAGCTACACCGGGACTAGTATGGGTAATGAGCAGTTCTTC. Its translation is CASSYTGTSMGNEQFF. The V gene is TRBV7-2, the J gene TRBJ2-1; TRBD2 matches at 8 bases. CDR1 is SGHTA, CDR2 FQGNSA, per germline. Germline trimming cut 4 bases from V and 7 bases from J; bases unmatched to any gene: 12. The CDR3 runs 16 residues.